This TCR beta chain was retrieved from a study of glioma-infiltrating T cells (dated by TCRdb to 2015 to 2016). A note on the overall study: Glioma tissue, non-neoplastic brain tissue and matched peripheral blood mononuclear cells were used as sources from which TCR alpha- and beta-chain repertoires were sequenced. The paired cohort was made up of three low-grade glioma patients, several primary glioblastoma patients and three non-glioma patients who contributed non-neoplastic brain tissue. To measure how far tissue and blood T-cell populations diverged, each tissue-infiltrating repertoire was compared against the peripheral blood repertoire of the same patient. Broader findings and caveats from the paper: Group comparisons rested on small numbers: three non-neoplastic, three low-grade glioma and fewer than ten glioblastoma patients. Very few CDR3 sequences were shared between tissue and blood, attributed to high CDR3 diversity and limited sampling. In non-neoplastic patients, VJ-independent divergence between tissue and blood fell below expectation, whereas in all gliomas, and especially in low-grade gliomas, the divergence rose above expectation.

This clonotype has a count of ten or more. What antigen it recognizes has not been identified. Nothing much larger sits one base from this clone, and base qualities are not available. TCR alpha and beta CDR3 regions were amplified with the iRepertoire nested amplicon-rescue multiplex PCR (arm-PCR) platform from RNA. One-step reverse transcription and amplification used roughly 100-400 ng of tissue mRNA or PBMC total RNA as input. Following bead purification, Illumina adapters were added by a secondary multiplex PCR, and libraries between 200 and 400 bp were gel-purified. The libraries contained internal 6-nucleotide barcodes that were used for demultiplexing. Sequencing of the libraries was done on an Illumina MiSeq using 2x220 or 2x250 nucleotide paired-end reads. From the authors' description of their analysis: Paired reads were merged using FLASH 1.2.11 and were aligned to the GRCh37 human genome using BWA-MEM, after which TRA and TRB reads were extracted. For V and J assignment, an IMGT-derived reference of cassette sequences and CDR3 motifs that included pseudogenes was used. Three-frame translation of reads was performed, and productive CDR3s were defined as those with a C...FGXG motif and no stop codons. Clonotypes were defined as unique combinations of V-J cassette pair and CDR3 amino acid sequence. Hamming distance filtering was applied to reads, with thresholds set by the sequence error rate of each sample in mapped regions. TCRdb cleaned the public reads at Q25 with fastp, built clones with MiXCR and kept in-frame beta chains. Entries that share a CDR3 protein sequence are merged under the most common genes and DNA. TCRdb's processing, not the authors' own work, is the source of the V and J calls. The sample includes about 180,000 distinct CDR3 sequences, with roughly two fifths observed a single time. About 5.2% of the sample is in the top ten clones.

CDR1 MNHEY and CDR2 SMNVEV are derived from the germline V gene (reference sequence). V drops 4 bases and J drops 3 bases, leaving 15 bases in between. The CDR3 goes from the cysteine to the phenylalanine over 15 residues. Only the CDR3 DNA is retained, 45 bases long and in frame from the first base. The specimen sequenced was glioma tissue, nonneoplastic brain tissue, or PBMCs (not recorded which). The origin of this receptor is a human donor with low-grade glioma or glioblastoma, undergoing nonglioma brain surgery, or in good health (not recorded which). The rearranged segments are TRBV27 and TRBJ2-5; the D call could be TRBD1 or TRBD2, with each sharing 6 bases. CDR3 region: CASSSQYRGEETQYF. In nucleotides, the sequence is TGTGCCAGCAGTTCACAATATAGGGGGGAAGAGACCCAGTACTTC.